This T cell receptor (beta chain) was documented in a study of T cells in women clearing cervical HPV infection. Turning to the study itself: HLA type stays a possible confounder, typing being limited.

TCRdb's copy holds only in-frame clones and misses some; the assay was immunoSEQ multiplex PCR. The table for this sample gives 31,000 or so clones. Notes on the study in general: TRBV6-7 abundance was lower in cases than controls (0.11% versus 0.16%).

As concerns this clone: The antigen is not known. The read ends 3 residues before the CDR3 terminus; that terminus is restored from the germline J gene.

This CDR3 has 13 amino acids. Germline V lookup: CDR1 DFQATT, CDR2 SNEGSKA (reference sequence). V lost 6 bases to trimming and J lost 3 bases; unmatched junction nucleotides: 3. HPV was found by MY09/MY11 PCR and dot-blot genotyping. This receptor was obtained from a woman between 18 and 75 years old with a cervical HPV16 infection that either progressed to CIN3+ or cleared (not recorded which). Sequencing used blood buffy coat. The chain recombines TRBV20-1 with TRBJ1-4; TRBD1 matches 8 bases. The chain's CDR3 is CSAQGAANEKLFF. CDR3 DNA (partial): TGCAGTGCCCAGGGGGCGGCTAATGAAAAA.